The next 8 T cell receptor beta chains were all read from a single sample in a study of T cells after yellow fever vaccination. Each CDR3 protein is one row after TCRdb ran MiXCR on the 5' RACE reads. The data show about 150,000 distinct CDR3 sequences, more than 6.5% seen once. Here the sequenced sample was CD4+ T cells sorted from PBMCs, taken 10 days after the yellow fever booster vaccination. The origin of the receptors is a man under 40 who received the YFV17D yellow fever vaccine.

This clonotype occurred many times. This chain links TRBV14 with TRBJ2-7, with 9 bases fitting TRBD1. From germline, CDR1 is SGHDN and CDR2 FVKESK. CDR3 length equals 13 residues. Unmatched junction bases numbered 4, after V lost 4 bases and J lost 6 bases. The CDR3 DNA follows: TGTGCCAGCAGCCCCACAGGGGGCCTCGAGCAGTACTTC. It codes for CASSPTGGLEQYF.

This clonotype was recorded at least ten times. The chain joins TRBV6-2 or TRBV6-3 to TRBJ2-2, with TRBD2 as a possible D gene (5 bases). This CDR3 is 15 amino acids long. Trimming took off 6 bases at V and 7 bases at J, with 18 bases between the two ends. Germline lookup yields CDR1 MNHEY and CDR2 SVGEGT. The DNA of the CDR3 is TGTGCCAGCAGCGCTAATGAGCGTCGGGGCGGGGAGCTGTTTTTT. This codes for CASSANERRGGELFF.

This clonotype has a count of ten or more. The CDR3 is CASSQLGTDTQYF. The CDR3 bases are TGCGCCAGCAGCCAACTAGGCACAGATACGCAGTATTTT. The chain combines TRBV4-3 with TRBJ2-3; no clear D gene. Germline V lookup: CDR1 LGHNA, CDR2 YSLEER. V lost 2 bases and J lost 1, with 4 bases in between. CDR3 length: 13 amino acids.

The CDR3 sequence: CASSLAAPRGTGELFF. The CDR3 DNA is TGTGCCAGCTCACTGGCTGCACCCCGCGGCACCGGGGAGCTGTTTTTT. V is TRBV18 and J is TRBJ2-2; D uncertain. V shed 4 bases and J shed 4 bases, with 16 bases lying between them. Germline V lookup: CDR1 KGHSH, CDR2 LQKENI. This CDR3 contains 16 residues.

This clonotype has a count of ten or more. The V gene is TRBV20-1, the J gene TRBJ1-2; D is unresolved. Between the trimmed V and J ends, which lost 5 bases and 4 bases, there was a span of 8 bases. CDR1 and CDR2 (germline): DFQATT, SNEGSKA (reference sequence). This CDR3 contains 11 residues. This CDR3 is CSAPGLYGYTF. CDR3 nucleotide sequence: TGCAGTGCTCCGGGCCTCTATGGCTACACCTTC.

This clonotype was observed a few times. The chain recombines TRBV20-1 with TRBJ1-2, with a possible D match to TRBD1 (6 bases). The CDR3 length is 13 residues. Germline V gene sequence: CDR1 DFQATT, CDR2 SNEGSKA (reference sequence). Deletions cut 2 bases from V and 7 bases from J, with 14 bases between. In nucleotides, the CDR3 is TGCAGTGCTAGAATCTCCGGGGGCATTGGCTACACCTTC. Its protein is CSARISGGIGYTF.

The sample holds many counts of this clonotype. J is TRBJ2-2 and V is TRBV20-1; D may be TRBD1 or TRBD2 (5 bases each). Per germline, CDR1 DFQATT and CDR2 SNEGSKA (reference sequence). The CDR3 extends over 12 amino acids. V lost 4 bases and J lost 6, with 9 bases in between. DNA of the CDR3: TGCAGTGCTACCCCGGGGCCCGGGGAGCTGTTTTTT. Its translation: CSATPGPGELFF.

The chain employs TRBV20-1 and TRBJ1-1; D is perhaps TRBD1 (5 bases). Germline-derived CDR1 and CDR2 are DFQATT and SNEGSKA (reference sequence). The CDR3 covers 14 residues. V was shortened by 0 bases and J by 4 bases, with 12 bases between the two germline ends. The CDR3 loop reads CSARDAGGGTEAFF. In DNA, the CDR3 is TGCAGTGCTAGAGATGCGGGGGGAGGCACTGAAGCTTTCTTT.